This section outlines one T cell receptor beta chain sequence together with its context. This specimen comes from a study of blood T cell repertoires in COVID-19. V was pared by 3 bases and J by 3 bases, with 6 bases of the junction left unmatched. Germline V gene data show CDR1 as SGDLS and CDR2 as YYNGEE. The CDR3 is made up of 14 amino acids. Assay: immunoSEQ multiplex PCR; the TCRdb copy retains only in-frame clones and omits some. The table includes 350,000 to 450,000 clones, over 85% detected once. Ages ranged from about 18 to 89 years, with residence in 24 US areas. This TCR was sampled from a woman in her twenties or thirties who had recovered from COVID-19. The sequencing sample was made of PBMCs or T cells enriched from blood (not recorded which). The chain joins TRBV9 to TRBJ2-7, with 7 bases lining up with TRBD1. CDR3 amino acids: CASSAGTENYEQYF. CDR3 in DNA: TGTGCCAGCAGCGCAGGGACAGAAAACTACGAGCAGTACTTC.